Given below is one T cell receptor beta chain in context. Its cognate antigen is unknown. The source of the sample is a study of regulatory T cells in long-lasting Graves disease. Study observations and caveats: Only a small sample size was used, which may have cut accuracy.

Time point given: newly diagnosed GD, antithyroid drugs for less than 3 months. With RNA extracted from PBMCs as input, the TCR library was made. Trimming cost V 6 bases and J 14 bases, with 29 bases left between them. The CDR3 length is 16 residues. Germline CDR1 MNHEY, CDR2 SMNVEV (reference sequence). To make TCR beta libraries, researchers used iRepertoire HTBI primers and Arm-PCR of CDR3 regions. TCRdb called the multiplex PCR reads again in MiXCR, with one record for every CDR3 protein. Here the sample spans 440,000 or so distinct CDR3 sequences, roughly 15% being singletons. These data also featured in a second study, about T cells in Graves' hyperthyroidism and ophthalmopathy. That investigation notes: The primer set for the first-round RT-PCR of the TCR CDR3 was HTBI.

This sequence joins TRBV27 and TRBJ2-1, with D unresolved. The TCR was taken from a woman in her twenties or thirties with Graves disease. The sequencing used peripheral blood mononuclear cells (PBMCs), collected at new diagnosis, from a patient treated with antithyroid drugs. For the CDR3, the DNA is TGTGCCAGCAGCAGTGCCAGCAGTTTATTTCCCCCTGAAAAGTTCTTC. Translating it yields CASSSASSLFPPEKFF.